This passage covers 30 T cell receptor beta chains from one sample sequenced in a study of blood T cell repertoires in COVID-19. The repertoire was sequenced with immunoSEQ multiplex PCR; TCRdb's copy has only in-frame clones and lacks some. The table has hundreds of thousands of clones, roughly 85% seen once. The sample taken for sequencing was peripheral blood. The receptor source for this set is a man between 50 and 59 years old with active or convalescent COVID-19.

This clone was detected only a few times. The chain uses TRBV7-9 and TRBJ2-7, with D maybe TRBD1 (5 bases). This CDR3 contains 14 residues. Trimming left V 1 base short and J 3 bases short, with 10 bases between. The germline gives CDR1 SEHNR, CDR2 FQNEAQ (reference sequence). CDR3 sequence reads: CASSLGGRSYEQYF. DNA of the CDR3: TGTGCCAGCAGCTTAGGGGGCAGGAGCTACGAGCAGTACTTC.

The genes are TRBV12-3 or TRBV12-4 and TRBJ2-7; TRBD1 aligns across 8 bases. V shed 6 bases, J shed 7 bases, and the junction held 8 bases outside the gene matches. The CDR3 length is 13 residues. This CDR3 reads CASSDRGRGEQYF. For the CDR3, the DNA is TGTGCCAGCAGCGACAGGGGACGAGGAGAGCAGTACTTC.

The CDR3 nucleotides read TGTGCCAGCAGCCACCTACGGGACAGGGACTACGAGCAGTACTTC. Its protein product is CASSHLRDRDYEQYF. V usage is TRBV7-3 and J usage is TRBJ2-7, with TRBD1 identical over 9 bases. Trimming cost V 5 bases and J 3 bases; bases outside gene matches: 8. CDR1 is SGHTA and CDR2 is FQGTGA in the germline V gene. This CDR3 contains 15 residues.

On this clone itself: The same CDR3 is also encoded by other DNA sequences in this sample. This chain joins TRBV18 and TRBJ1-2; 7 bases match TRBD1. V lost 3 bases, J lost 5 bases, and 3 bases stayed unmatched. CDR1 and CDR2 (germline): KGHSH, LQKENI. The CDR3 has 13 amino acids. As DNA, the CDR3 is TGTGCCAGCTCACCGCAGGGGGGATATGGCTACACCTTC. Protein product: CASSPQGGYGYTF. Based on the CDR3 plus reference TRBV18 and TRBJ1-2, the full variable domain is NAGVMQNPRHLVRRRGQEARLRCSPMKGHSHVYWYRQLPEEGLKFMVYLQKENIIDESGMPKERFSAEFPKEGPSILRIQQVVRGDSAAYFCASSPQGGYGYTFGSGTRLTVV.

The rearrangement joins TRBV7-2 to TRBJ1-1, with D unresolved. The CDR3 is 15 amino acids. V dropped 2 bases and J dropped 0 bases, with 10 bases sitting between them. Germline-derived CDR1 and CDR2 are SGHTA and FQGNSA. The DNA for the CDR3 is TGTGCCAGCAGCTTAACGACAAACATGAACACTGAAGCTTTCTTT. Translated: CASSLTTNMNTEAFF.

The chain recombines TRBV6-6 with TRBJ2-7; perhaps TRBD2 as D (6 bases). CDR3 size: 13 residues. V was trimmed by 6 bases and J by 6 bases, leaving 15 bases between them. Germline lookup yields CDR1 MNHNY and CDR2 SVGAGI (reference sequence). The CDR3 reads CASSSRTGVEQYF. Written as DNA, the CDR3 is TGTGCCAGCAGCAGCCGGACGGGGGTCGAGCAGTACTTC.

This chain joins TRBV24-1 and TRBJ2-7, with 9 positions matching TRBD1. The CDR3 has 16 amino acids. Germline values: CDR1 KGHDR, CDR2 SFDVKD. Trimming at V came to 2 bases and at J to 4 bases, leaving 8 bases not matched to a gene. CDR3 sequence: CATSDCTGGGSYEQYF. The CDR3 nucleotides are TGTGCCACCAGTGATTGCACAGGGGGCGGTTCGTACGAGCAGTACTTC.

The chain is built from TRBV20-1 and TRBJ1-2; 10 bases align to TRBD1. The CDR3 runs to 11 residues. The V segment lost 6 bases and the J segment 7 bases; nucleotides outside the gene matches: 2. The germline V gene encodes CDR1 DFQATT and CDR2 SNEGSKA (reference sequence). The CDR3 spells CSADRGFGYTF. CDR3 nucleotides: TGCAGTGCGGACAGGGGGTTTGGCTACACCTTC.

V and J are TRBV5-1 and TRBJ1-1, with D possibly being TRBD1 (5 bases). CDR3 length: 14 amino acids. The germline V gene encodes CDR1 SGHRS and CDR2 YFSETQ. Trimming left V 2 bases short and J 6 bases short, with 14 bases between. CDR3 in DNA: TGCGCCAGCAGCTTCACAAGGGGATCAGCTGAAGCTTTCTTT. It codes for CASSFTRGSAEAFF.

This clone came up once. The chain couples TRBV3-1 (or the pseudogene TRBV3-2) to TRBJ2-1; 11 positions match TRBD2. Germline loops: CDR1 LGHDT, CDR2 YNNKEL (reference sequence). V lost 4 bases to trimming and J lost 4 bases; unmatched junction nucleotides: 6. The CDR3 totals 16 residues. The CDR3 here is CASSLIAGGPYNEQFF. In nucleotides, the CDR3 is TGTGCCAGCAGCCTCATAGCGGGAGGGCCTTACAATGAGCAGTTCTTC.

This rearrangement joins TRBV29-1 to TRBJ2-5, with D possibly TRBD1 on 5 matching bases. V was clipped by 4 bases and J by 1 base, with 10 bases between them. Germline V CDR1 and CDR2: SQVTM, ANQGSEA. The CDR3 sequence is 13 residues long. CDR3 protein: CSVGGPLQETQYF. The CDR3 DNA is TGCAGCGTTGGGGGCCCCCTCCAAGAGACCCAGTACTTC. The full variable domain, its missing parts supplied by reference TRBV29-1 and TRBJ2-5, is SAVISQKPSRDICQRGTSLTIQCQVDSQVTMMFWYRQQPGQSLTLIATANQGSEATYESGFVIDKFPISRPNLTFSTLTVSNMSPEDSSIYLCSVGGPLQETQYFGPGTRLLVL.

This clone showed up just once. The chain combines TRBV19 with TRBJ2-2, with 7 positions matching TRBD1. Germline CDR1 reads LNHDA; CDR2 reads SQIVND (reference sequence). V lost 5 bases to trimming and J lost 1 base; unmatched junction nucleotides: 4. This CDR3 comprises 15 residues. CDR3 DNA: TGTGCCAGTAGTCCGGGGACAGTGAACACCGGGGAGCTGTTTTTT. Amino acids: CASSPGTVNTGELFF.

This clone was observed once. The rearrangement uses TRBV15 and TRBJ2-5; a weak D match, TRBD1 (5 bases). Germline lookup yields CDR1 LNHNV and CDR2 YYDKDF (reference sequence). The V gene lost 5 bases and the J gene lost 5 bases, with 12 bases spanning the gap. CDR3 length: 13 amino acids. CDR3 coding DNA: TGTGCCACCAGCGAGGAGTGGGGCGAGACCCAGTACTTC. Translation gives CATSEEWGETQYF.

The chain couples TRBV28 to TRBJ2-7; 7 positions match TRBD2. The CDR3 has 14 amino acids. Trimming cost V 1 base and J 4 bases; bases outside gene matches: 4. Germline V gene sequence: CDR1 MDHEN, CDR2 SYDVKM. CDR3 residues: CASSLSTSLYEQYF. The CDR3 DNA reads TGTGCCAGCAGTTTATCGACTAGCTTGTACGAGCAGTACTTC. The entire variable domain, with the rest obtained from reference TRBV28 and TRBJ2-7, is as follows: DVKVTQSSRYLVKRTGEKVFLECVQDMDHENMFWYRQDPGLGLRLIYFSYDVKMKEKGDIPEGYSVSREKKERFSLILESASTNQTSMYLCASSLSTSLYEQYFGPGTRLTVT.

This chain connects TRBV7-2 to TRBJ2-2; 9 bases are shared with TRBD2. CDR1 SGHTA and CDR2 FQGNSA come from the germline V gene. The V gene end was trimmed by 1 base and the J gene end by 6 bases; junction bases not matched to a gene: 15. There are 19 residues in the CDR3. CDR3 amino acids: CASSLVSERGLAGPGELFF. The CDR3 DNA follows: TGTGCCAGCAGCTTAGTGTCTGAACGGGGTCTAGCGGGACCCGGGGAGCTGTTTTTT.

The chain is built from TRBV28 and TRBJ2-2; D unresolved. The CDR3 is made up of 12 amino acids. V lost 7 bases and J lost 5, with 8 bases in between. CDR1 is MDHEN and CDR2 is SYDVKM in the germline V gene. The CDR3 bases are TGTGCCAGCACCAAGAGAACCGGGGAGCTGTTTTTT. Its translation is CASTKRTGELFF.

This clone came up once. The gene calls are TRBV28 and TRBJ2-1; a weak D match, TRBD1 (6 bases). The germline gives CDR1 MDHEN, CDR2 SYDVKM. This CDR3 region has 14 residues. The V end lost 1 base, the J end lost 8 bases, and 12 bases lay between the germline ends. CDR3 nucleotides: TGTGCCAGCAGTTTATATTCCAGGGGCTATGAGCAGTTCTTC. Its protein product is CASSLYSRGYEQFF.

This clone occurred a few times. CDR3 nucleotide sequence: TGTGCCAGCAGCCGAATTAGCGGGAGTCCCTACAATGAGCAGTTCTTC. This encodes CASSRISGSPYNEQFF. V and J are TRBV3-1 (or the pseudogene TRBV3-2) and TRBJ2-1; TRBD2 agrees at 9 bases. Germline V gives CDR1 LGHDT, CDR2 YNNKEL (reference sequence). The CDR3 spans 16 residues. V gave up 4 bases and J gave up 2 bases; unmatched junction bases: 6.

This clone was seen a single time. Additional DNA sequences in this sample encode the identical CDR3. The gene calls are TRBV19 and TRBJ1-3; D is ambiguous. Trimming removed 9 bases at V and 0 bases at J, with 12 bases between. The CDR3 runs 14 residues. Germline V CDR1 and CDR2: LNHDA, SQIVND (reference sequence). The CDR3: CASMVSASGNTIYF. The CDR3 nucleotides read TGTGCCAGCATGGTCAGTGCCTCTGGAAACACCATATATTTT. Full variable domain (rest looked up from reference TRBV19 and TRBJ1-3): DGGITQSPKYLFRKEGQNVTLSCEQNLNHDAMYWYRQDPGQGLRLIYYSQIVNDFQKGDIAEGYSVSREKKESFPLTVTSAQKNPTAFYLCASMVSASGNTIYFGEGSWLTVV.

The chain has TRBV11-2 and TRBJ2-7, with a tentative D call TRBD2 (6 bases). Trimming stripped 5 bases from V and 3 bases from J, with 11 bases between. Germline V CDR1 and CDR2: SGHAT, FQNNGV. The length of the CDR3 is 13 residues. The CDR3 reads CASSVGGGYEQYF. The CDR3 DNA is TGTGCCAGCAGCGTCGGGGGTGGCTACGAGCAGTACTTC.

This chain uses TRBV5-4 with TRBJ2-1; D unresolved. The CDR3 is made up of 15 amino acids. Germline CDR1 and CDR2: SGHNT and YYREEE (reference sequence). Deletions cut 4 bases from V and 3 bases from J, with 14 bases between. For the CDR3, the DNA is TGTGCCAGCAGCCCGCTGACTCGCGACTACAATGAGCAGTTCTTC. Protein: CASSPLTRDYNEQFF. The variable domain in full, completed from reference TRBV5-4 and TRBJ2-1, reads ETGVTQSPTHLIKTRGQQVTLRCSSQSGHNTVSWYQQALGQGPQFIFQYYREEENGRGNFPPRFSGLQFPNYSSELNVNALELDDSALYLCASSPLTRDYNEQFFGPGTRLTVL.

This chain joins TRBV11-2 and TRBJ2-1; TRBD2 matches 8 bases. Per the germline V gene, CDR1 is SGHAT and CDR2 is FQNNGV. V trimming: 5 bases; J trimming: 0 bases; junction bases outside the gene matches: 3. CDR3 length equals 15 residues. CDR3 DNA sequence: TGTGCCAGCAGCCTCAGCGGGAGCTCCTACAATGAGCAGTTCTTC. Translated: CASSLSGSSYNEQFF.

This clone was detected only a few times. V is TRBV7-3 and J is TRBJ2-7; weak D call: TRBD2 (6 bases). The CDR3 contains 14 residues. Germline V gene sequence: CDR1 SGHTA, CDR2 FQGTGA. Trimming removed 3 bases from V and 5 bases from J, with 14 bases in between. The CDR3 nucleotides read TGTGCCAGCAGCTTCGGCGGGACCTACGACGAGCAGTACTTC. It yields the protein CASSFGGTYDEQYF.

On this clone: At one boundary the junction diverges from the germline segment, which might be a read error. The chain recombines TRBV5-3 with TRBJ2-5, with 10 bases aligning to TRBD2. TRBV5-3 is an ORF, and what it does is uncertain. The CDR3 length is 19 residues. CDR3 DNA sequence: TGTGTCAGAAGCTGCGTGGTGGCTAGCGGGAGTCGGGGCGTGGAGACCCAGTACTTC. Translating gives CVRSCVVASGSRGVETQYF.

The rearrangement joins TRBV29-1 to TRBJ1-2; 8 bases fit TRBD1. J gave up 6 bases and V 4 bases, and 10 bases lay outside the gene matches. Germline CDR1 is SQVTM and CDR2 is ANQGSEA. This CDR3 has 14 amino acids. The CDR3 DNA reads as TGCAGCGTTGGGGACAGGCCAAATGGGGATGGCTACACCTTC. The encoded protein is CSVGDRPNGDGYTF.

This chain joins TRBV28 and TRBJ1-1; 9 positions agree with TRBD1. The CDR3 covers 14 residues. Germline values: CDR1 MDHEN, CDR2 SYDVKM. V trimming: 5 bases; J trimming: 4 bases; junction bases outside the gene matches: 5. The DNA of the CDR3 is TGTGCCAGCAGTACAGGGGGCTCGGGCACTGAAGCTTTCTTT. Translating gives CASSTGGSGTEAFF.

This clone was seen only once. The genes are TRBV4-1 and TRBJ1-5; the D is unclear. The V end lost 0 bases, the J end lost 1 base, and 13 bases lay between the germline ends. CDR3 length equals 17 residues. Germline V CDR1 and CDR2: MGHRA, YSYEKL. In DNA, the CDR3 is TGCGCCAGCAGCCAAGATCTGGGAGGCAGGAGCAATCAGCCCCAGCATTTT. Amino acids: CASSQDLGGRSNQPQHF.

The V and J genes are TRBV27 and TRBJ1-2; no clear D. CDR1 is MNHEY and CDR2 is SMNVEV in the germline V gene (reference sequence). Trimming took 5 bases from V and 2 from J, leaving 12 bases between them. The CDR3 is 14 residues long. CDR3 DNA: TGTGCCAGCAGTAAGGCGGTATCCAACTATGGCTACACCTTC. It codes for CASSKAVSNYGYTF.

The V call is TRBV5-1, the J call TRBJ2-1; D is uncertain. V lost 0 bases to trimming and J lost 6 bases, with 10 bases between them. The CDR3 loop spans 14 amino acids. Germline assignment: CDR1 SGHRS and CDR2 YFSETQ. The CDR3, as DNA: TGCGCCAGCAGCTTGGACCGAGTTGGCAATGAGCAGTTCTTC. This translates into CASSLDRVGNEQFF.

The chain combines TRBV3-1 (or the pseudogene TRBV3-2) with TRBJ2-1; possibly TRBD2 for D (5 bases). V lost 4 bases to trimming and J lost 6 bases, with 10 bases between them. This CDR3 is 13 amino acids long. Germline-derived CDR1 and CDR2 are LGHDT and YNNKEL (reference sequence). CDR3 sequence (DNA): TGTGCCAGCAGCCTCGGGATTACCAATGAGCAGTTCTTC. Translated: CASSLGITNEQFF.